Given below is one TCR beta chain in context. Other DNA sequences of this sample code for an identical CDR3. This sample is part of a study of control samples from healthy donors and cancer patients. Germline-derived CDR1 and CDR2 are SGHRS and YFSETQ. The V and J ends lost 0 bases and 3 bases, in that order; junction bases with no gene match: 11. The CDR3 has 17 residues. Libraries were prepared by immunoSEQ multiplex PCR; TCRdb keeps only in-frame clonotypes and omits some of them. Found here are some 79,000 clones, about 88% of them singletons; the top ten hold under 7.5%. The receptor was derived from a man between 50 and 59 years old in good health. Sequenced: blood. V is TRBV5-1 and J is TRBJ2-7; 8 bases map to TRBD1. CDR3 residues: CASSLAGRDRTIYEQYF. The CDR3, as DNA: TGCGCCAGCAGCTTGGCCGGCAGGGACAGGACGATCTACGAGCAGTACTTC. Together with reference TRBV5-1 and TRBJ2-7, the CDR3 gives the full variable domain: KAGVTQTPRYLIKTRGQQVTLSCSPISGHRSVSWYQQTPGQGLQFLFEYFSETQRNKGNFPGRFSGRQFSNSRSEMNVSTLELGDSALYLCASSLAGRDRTIYEQYFGPGTRLTVT.